The 8 T cell receptor beta chains presented below share a single source sample, sequenced in a study of Graves' ophthalmopathy and Graves' hyperthyroidism (dated by TCRdb to about 2018). Instrument on record: Illumina HiSeq 2000. For repertoire sequencing, the TCR beta CDR3 regions were amplified from RNA transcripts. A first-round RT-PCR used HTBI primers with the Qiagen OneStep RT-PCR kit, followed by a second-round multiplex PCR, size selection and purification. The public reads were run again by TCRdb, first through fastp at Q25 and then through MiXCR, and only productive beta chains were kept. Entries are consolidated by CDR3 protein sequence, retaining the most common genes and DNA. Counted in this sample were around 50,000 distinct CDR3 sequences; around 50% of them appeared once. The ten largest account for under 30% of the sample. Sequences were obtained from peripheral blood. These receptors were taken from an adult man with Graves' ophthalmopathy.

With respect to this clonotype: One junction end does not reproduce the germline sequence, and a read error may be involved. V is TRBV6-5 and J is TRBJ1-1; weak D call: TRBD1 (5 bases). The CDR3 length is 15 residues. Germline V CDR1 and CDR2: MNHEY, SVGAGI. CDR3 coding DNA: TGTGCTAGCAGTTGGGGGACGTGGGGGGGAACTGGAGCTTTCTTT. Amino acids: CASSWGTWGGTGAFF.

This clonotype was observed a handful of times. This chain links TRBV5-8 with TRBJ2-3, with 8 bases identical to TRBD2. V was clipped by 0 bases and J by 8 bases; unmatched bases: 8. The V gene's germline CDR1 is SGHTS and CDR2 YDEGEE. CDR3 size: 15 residues. The CDR3 region is CASSLAGGPGGTQYF. The CDR3 bases are TGTGCCAGCAGCTTGGCGGGGGGGCCCGGGGGTACGCAGTATTTT.

About this clonotype itself: A read error may produce the germline difference seen at one junction end. The chain uses TRBV5-6 and TRBJ1-5; D not resolved. Germline CDR1 reads SGHDT; CDR2 reads YYEEEE. The CDR3 contains 15 residues. CDR3 DNA sequence: TGTGCCGGCAGCTTGGGTCCCTCTAGCAATCAGCCCCTGCATTTT. Translated: CAGSLGPSSNQPLHF.

Relative to its sample, this clonotype is medium-sized. The chain links TRBV7-6 to TRBJ2-7; D remains unclear. The V gene lost 0 bases and the J gene lost 4 bases, with 4 bases spanning the gap. Germline CDR1 and CDR2: SGHVS and FNYEAQ. This CDR3 comprises 12 residues. CDR3 sequence: CASSLAPYEQYF. DNA for the CDR3: TGTGCCAGCAGCTTAGCGCCTTACGAGCAGTACTTC.

On this clonotype itself: An end of the junction differs from the germline gene, which may be a read error. The V call is TRBV20-1, the J call TRBJ2-7, with a possible D match to TRBD1 (7 bases). CDR3 length equals 15 residues. Germline V gene sequence: CDR1 DFQATT, CDR2 SNEGSKA (reference sequence). The CDR3 nucleotides are TGCAGTGCCGCTACTGGACAGGAGGGGTCCTACGGGCAGTACTTC. This sequence encodes CSAATGQEGSYGQYF.

J is TRBJ2-3 and V is TRBV10-2; TRBD2 matches 7 bases. CDR1 WSHSY and CDR2 SAAADI come from the germline V gene. The length of the CDR3 is 15 residues. The V and J ends lost 2 bases and 0 bases, in that order; junction bases with no gene match: 2. The CDR3 sequence: CASSEPSGSTDTQYF. The CDR3 nucleotides read TGCGCCAGCAGTGAGCCTAGCGGAAGCACAGATACGCAGTATTTT.

This clonotype came up many times. The chain combines TRBV30 with TRBJ2-5; D not resolved. V shed 1 base and J shed 0 bases, with 6 bases lying between them. The CDR3 sequence is 13 residues long. Per the germline V gene, CDR1 is GTSNPN and CDR2 is SVGIG (reference sequence). DNA of the CDR3: TGTGCCTGGAGTGCAGAGAACCAAGAGACCCAGTACTTC. Its protein is CAWSAENQETQYF. The whole variable domain, remainder taken from reference TRBV30 and TRBJ2-5, is SQTIHQWPATLVQPVGSPLSLECTVEGTSNPNLYWYRQAAGRGLQLLFYSVGIGQISSEVPQNLSASRPQDRQFILSSKKLLLSDSGFYLCAWSAENQETQYFGPGTRLLVL.

This clonotype was found many times. The chain links TRBV14 to TRBJ2-3; D gene ambiguous. The germline gives CDR1 SGHDN, CDR2 FVKESK. V lost 1 base, J lost 5 bases, and 10 bases lay in between. The CDR3 sequence is 14 residues long. CDR3 in DNA: TGTGCCAGCAGCCAAGCCGTCATTGGAGATACGCAGTATTTT. Translating it yields CASSQAVIGDTQYF.